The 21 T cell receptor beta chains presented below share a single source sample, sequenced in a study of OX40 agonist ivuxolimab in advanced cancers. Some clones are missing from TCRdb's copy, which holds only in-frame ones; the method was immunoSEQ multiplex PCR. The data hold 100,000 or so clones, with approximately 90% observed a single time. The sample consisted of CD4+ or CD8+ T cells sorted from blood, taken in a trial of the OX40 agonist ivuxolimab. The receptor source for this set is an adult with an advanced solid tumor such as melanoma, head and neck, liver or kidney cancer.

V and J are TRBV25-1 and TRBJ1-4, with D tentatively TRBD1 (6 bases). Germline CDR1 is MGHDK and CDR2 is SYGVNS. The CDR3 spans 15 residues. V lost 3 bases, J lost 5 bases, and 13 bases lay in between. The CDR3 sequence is CASSDRGHSNEKLFF. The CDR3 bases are TGTGCCAGCAGTGATAGGGGACACTCAAATGAAAAACTGTTTTTT.

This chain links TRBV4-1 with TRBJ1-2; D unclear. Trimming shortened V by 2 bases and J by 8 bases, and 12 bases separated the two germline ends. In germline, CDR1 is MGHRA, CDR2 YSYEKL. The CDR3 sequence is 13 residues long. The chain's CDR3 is CASSQPDAGGYTF. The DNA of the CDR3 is TGCGCCAGCAGCCAACCTGACGCTGGCGGCTACACCTTC.

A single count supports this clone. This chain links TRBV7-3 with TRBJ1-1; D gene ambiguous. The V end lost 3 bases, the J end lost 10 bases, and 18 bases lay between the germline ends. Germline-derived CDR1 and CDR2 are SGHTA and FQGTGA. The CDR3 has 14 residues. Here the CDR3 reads CASSLTGVGEGAFF. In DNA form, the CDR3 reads TGTGCCAGCAGCTTGACGGGTGTCGGGGAGGGAGCTTTCTTT.

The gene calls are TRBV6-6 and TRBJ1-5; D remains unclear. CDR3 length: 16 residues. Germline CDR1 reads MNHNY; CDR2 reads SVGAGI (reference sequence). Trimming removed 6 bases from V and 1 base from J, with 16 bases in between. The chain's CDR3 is CASSPVAGMSNQPQHF. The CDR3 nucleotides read TGTGCCAGCAGCCCCGTGGCGGGGATGAGCAATCAGCCCCAGCATTTT.

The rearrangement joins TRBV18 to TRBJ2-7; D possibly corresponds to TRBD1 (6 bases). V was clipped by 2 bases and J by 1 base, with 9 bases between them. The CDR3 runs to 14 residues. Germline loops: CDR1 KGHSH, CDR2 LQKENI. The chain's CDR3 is CASSPNGQSYEQYF. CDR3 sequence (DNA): TGTGCCAGCTCACCAAACGGACAGTCCTACGAGCAGTACTTC.

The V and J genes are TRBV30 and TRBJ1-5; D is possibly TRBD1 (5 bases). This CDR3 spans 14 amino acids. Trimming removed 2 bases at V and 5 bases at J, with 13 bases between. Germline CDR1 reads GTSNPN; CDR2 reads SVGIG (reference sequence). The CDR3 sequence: CAWSPGTGHQPQHF. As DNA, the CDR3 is TGTGCCTGGAGTCCAGGGACGGGGCATCAGCCCCAGCATTTT.

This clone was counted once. This CDR3 is CASSTVGGAGEQYF. CDR3 bases: TGTGCCAGCAGCACCGTCGGGGGGGCAGGGGAGCAGTACTTC. The genes are TRBV7-9 and TRBJ2-7, with 8 bases matching TRBD2. Germline V lookup: CDR1 SEHNR, CDR2 FQNEAQ (reference sequence). CDR3 length: 14 residues. Losses at the gene ends were 5 bases for V and 7 bases for J; bases not matched to a gene: 10.

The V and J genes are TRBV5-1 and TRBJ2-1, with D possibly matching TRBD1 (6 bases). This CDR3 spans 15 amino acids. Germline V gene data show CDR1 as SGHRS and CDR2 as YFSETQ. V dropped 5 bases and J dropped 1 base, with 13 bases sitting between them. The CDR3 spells CASRSGTTSYNEQFF. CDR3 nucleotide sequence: TGCGCCAGCAGGTCCGGGACAACTTCCTACAATGAGCAGTTCTTC.

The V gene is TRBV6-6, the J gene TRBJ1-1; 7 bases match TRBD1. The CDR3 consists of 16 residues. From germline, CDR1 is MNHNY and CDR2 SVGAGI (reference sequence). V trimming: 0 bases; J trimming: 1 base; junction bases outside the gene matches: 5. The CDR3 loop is CASSYSRGGENTEAFF. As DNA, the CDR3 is TGTGCCAGCAGTTACTCGAGAGGGGGCGAGAACACTGAAGCTTTCTTT.

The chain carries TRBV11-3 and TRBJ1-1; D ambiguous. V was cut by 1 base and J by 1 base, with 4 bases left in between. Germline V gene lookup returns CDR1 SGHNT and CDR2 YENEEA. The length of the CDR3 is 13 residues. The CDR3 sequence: CASSLVANTEAFF. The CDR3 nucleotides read TGTGCCAGCAGCTTAGTTGCGAACACTGAAGCTTTCTTT.

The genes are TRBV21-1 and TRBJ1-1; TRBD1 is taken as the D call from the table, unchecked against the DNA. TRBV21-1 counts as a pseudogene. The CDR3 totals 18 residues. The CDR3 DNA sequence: TGTGCCAGCAGCAAAGAGACAGGGGGCGGACCCGTGAGAACTGAAGCTTTCTTT. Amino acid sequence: CASSKETGGGPVRTEAFF.

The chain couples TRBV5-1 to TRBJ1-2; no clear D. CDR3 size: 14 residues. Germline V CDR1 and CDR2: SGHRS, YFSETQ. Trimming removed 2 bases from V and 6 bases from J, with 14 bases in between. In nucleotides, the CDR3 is TGCGCCAGCAGCTTAGACGACGTGGTTAATGGCTACACCTTC. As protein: CASSLDDVVNGYTF.

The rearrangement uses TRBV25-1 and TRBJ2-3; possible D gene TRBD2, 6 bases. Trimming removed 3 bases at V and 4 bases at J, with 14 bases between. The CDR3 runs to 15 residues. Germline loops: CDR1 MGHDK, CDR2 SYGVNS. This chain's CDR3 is CASSEGGAFSDTQYF. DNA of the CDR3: TGTGCCAGCAGTGAGGGGGGAGCGTTCTCAGATACGCAGTATTTT.

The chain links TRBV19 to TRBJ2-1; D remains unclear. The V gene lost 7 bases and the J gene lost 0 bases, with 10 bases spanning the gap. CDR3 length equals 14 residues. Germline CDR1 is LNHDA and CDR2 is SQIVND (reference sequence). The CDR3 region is CASKLDTSYNEQFF. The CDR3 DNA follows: TGTGCCAGTAAATTAGATACCTCCTACAATGAGCAGTTCTTC.

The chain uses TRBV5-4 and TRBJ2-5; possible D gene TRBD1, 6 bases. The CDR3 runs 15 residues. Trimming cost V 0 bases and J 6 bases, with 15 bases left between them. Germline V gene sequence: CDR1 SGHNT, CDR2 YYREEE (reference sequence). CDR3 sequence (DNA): TGTGCCAGCAGCTTGGAAACAGGGTCCGCGCAGACCCAGTACTTC. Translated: CASSLETGSAQTQYF.

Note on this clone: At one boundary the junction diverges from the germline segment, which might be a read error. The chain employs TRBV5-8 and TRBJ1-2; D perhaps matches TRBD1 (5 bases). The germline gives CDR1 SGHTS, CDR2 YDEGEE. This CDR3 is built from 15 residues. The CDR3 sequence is CASSLASGMHFGYTF. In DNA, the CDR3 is TGCGCCAGCAGCTTGGCCTCAGGGATGCACTTTGGCTACACCTTC.

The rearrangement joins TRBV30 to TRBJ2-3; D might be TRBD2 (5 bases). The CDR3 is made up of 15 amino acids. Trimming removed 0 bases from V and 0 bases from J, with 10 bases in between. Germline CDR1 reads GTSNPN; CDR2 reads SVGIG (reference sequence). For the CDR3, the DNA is TGTGCCTGGAGTGTAGCGGAGAAAAGCACAGATACGCAGTATTTT. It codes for CAWSVAEKSTDTQYF.

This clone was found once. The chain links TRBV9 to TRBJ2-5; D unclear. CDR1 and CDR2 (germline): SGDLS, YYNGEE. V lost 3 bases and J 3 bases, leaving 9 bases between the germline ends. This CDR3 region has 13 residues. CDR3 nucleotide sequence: TGTGCCAGCAGCGCGAGTAGTGAAGAGACCCAGTACTTC. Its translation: CASSASSEETQYF.

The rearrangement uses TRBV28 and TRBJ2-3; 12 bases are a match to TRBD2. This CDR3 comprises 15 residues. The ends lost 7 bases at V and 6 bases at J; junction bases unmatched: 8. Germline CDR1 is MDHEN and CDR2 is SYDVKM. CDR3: CASIATSGRWDTQYF. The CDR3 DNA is TGTGCCAGCATTGCGACTAGCGGGAGATGGGATACGCAGTATTTT.

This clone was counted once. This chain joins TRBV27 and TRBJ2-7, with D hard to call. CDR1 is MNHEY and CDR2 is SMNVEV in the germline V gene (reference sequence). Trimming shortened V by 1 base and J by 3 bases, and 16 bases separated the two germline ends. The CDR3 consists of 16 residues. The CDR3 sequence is CASSLFAHPSDYEQYF. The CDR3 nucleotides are TGTGCCAGCAGTTTATTTGCTCACCCTTCAGACTACGAGCAGTACTTC.

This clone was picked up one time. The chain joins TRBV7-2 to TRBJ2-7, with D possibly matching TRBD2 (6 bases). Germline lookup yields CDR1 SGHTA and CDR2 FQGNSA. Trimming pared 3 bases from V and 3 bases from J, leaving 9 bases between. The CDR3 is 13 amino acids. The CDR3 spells CASSFLSGYEQYF. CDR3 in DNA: TGTGCCAGCAGCTTTCTTAGCGGCTACGAGCAGTACTTC.